One and the same sample provided the 22 T cell receptor beta chains below, sequenced in a study of T cells in Graves' hyperthyroidism and ophthalmopathy (dated by TCRdb to about 2019). Preparation of the library involved multiplex PCR. For sequencing, an Illumina HiSeq 2000 was employed. The TCR beta CDR3 regions were amplified from RNA transcripts. A first-round RT-PCR of the TCR CDR3 used the HTBI primer set with the Qiagen OneStep RT-PCR kit. TCRdb reprocessing: public reads trimmed at Q25 with fastp, clones called with MiXCR, in-frame beta chains kept. For every CDR3 protein sequence, its rows merge into one entry that carries the most common genes and DNA. The sample table lists around 690,000 distinct CDR3 sequences, roughly 20% of them with a count of one. 34% of the sample is taken by the ten largest. Sequenced input: blood. The origin of the receptors is a man between 25 and 39 years old with Graves' ophthalmopathy.

The V gene is TRBV20-1, the J gene TRBJ1-4; D gene ambiguous. The germline CDR1 and CDR2 sequences are DFQATT and SNEGSKA (reference sequence). This CDR3 is 12 amino acids long. With 6 bases removed from V and 8 bases from J, the gap between germline ends came to 13 bases. Here the CDR3 reads CSATAPGEKLFF. The CDR3 DNA follows: TGCAGTGCCACCGCCCCGGGGGAAAAACTGTTTTTT.

Only a few counts were recorded for this clonotype. This chain joins TRBV7-2 and TRBJ2-3; no definite D call. Looked up from germline, CDR1 is SGHTA and CDR2 is FQGNSA. Between the trimmed V and J ends, which lost 3 bases and 2 bases, there was a span of 9 bases. CDR3 length equals 14 residues. CDR3 amino acids: CASSFRGLTDTQYF. The CDR3 region has the DNA TGTGCCAGCAGCTTCCGCGGCCTCACAGATACGCAGTATTTT. Full variable domain (rest looked up from reference TRBV7-2 and TRBJ2-3): GAGVSQSPSNKVTEKGKDVELRCDPISGHTALYWYRQSLGQGLEFLIYFQGNSAPDKSGLPSDRFSAERTGGSVSTLTIQRTQQEDSAVYLCASSFRGLTDTQYFGPGTRLTVL.

This clonotype has a count of ten or more. The genes are TRBV3-1 and TRBJ1-2, with D perhaps matching TRBD1 (5 bases). Germline loops: CDR1 LGHDT, CDR2 YNNKEL (reference sequence). Deletions cut 6 bases from V and 3 bases from J, with 8 bases between. This CDR3 is built from 12 residues. CDR3 nucleotide sequence: TGTGCCAGCAGGGACAAGTACTATGGCTACACCTTC. This translates into CASRDKYYGYTF. Supplemented by reference TRBV3-1 and TRBJ1-2, the full variable domain reads DTAVSQTPKYLVTQMGNDKSIKCEQNLGHDTMYWYKQDSKKFLKIMFSYNNKELIINETVPNRFSPKSPDKAHLNLHINSLELGDSAVYFCASRDKYYGYTFGSGTRLTVV.

This clonotype was counted many times. The rearrangement joins TRBV20-1 to TRBJ1-6; TRBD1 might be the D (5 bases). The CDR3 runs 17 residues. The germline V gene encodes CDR1 DFQATT and CDR2 SNEGSKA (reference sequence). V shed 0 bases and J shed 7 bases, with 19 bases lying between them. CDR3 in amino acids: CSARDFGGLFGNSPLHF. In DNA form, the CDR3 reads TGCAGTGCTAGAGATTTCGGGGGACTCTTCGGAAATTCACCCCTCCACTTT.

This clonotype was seen more than once but under ten times. V and J are TRBV20-1 and TRBJ2-3, with TRBD2 identical over 7 bases. The V and J ends lost 5 bases and 5 bases, in that order; junction bases with no gene match: 13. The germline gives CDR1 DFQATT, CDR2 SNEGSKA (reference sequence). The CDR3 contains 15 residues. CDR3: CSAPMRGRGIDTQYF. In DNA form, the CDR3 reads TGCAGTGCTCCGATGCGTGGGAGGGGAATAGATACGCAGTATTTT.

As for this clonotype: The CDR3 does not end in the conserved phenylalanine or tryptophan, so this is likely a read error. The V and J genes are TRBV6-2 or TRBV6-3 and TRBJ2-2, with TRBD2 matching over 7 bases. Germline-derived CDR1 and CDR2 are MNHEY and SVGEGT. J gave up 1 base and V 5 bases, and 1 base lay outside the gene matches. CDR3 length equals 14 residues. The CDR3: CASSLAVNTGELFL. The CDR3 DNA is TGTGCCAGCAGTCTAGCGGTGAACACCGGGGAGCTGTTTCTT.

This rearrangement joins TRBV20-1 to TRBJ2-7, with TRBD2 identical over 16 bases. The V segment lost 5 bases and the J segment 5 bases; nucleotides outside the gene matches: 6. The CDR3 covers 15 residues. Germline V gene sequence: CDR1 DFQATT, CDR2 SNEGSKA (reference sequence). CDR3 nucleotide sequence: TGCAGTGCTGGGGGACTAGCGGGAGGGCCTAACGAGCAGTACTTC. Translating it yields CSAGGLAGGPNEQYF.

As regards this clonotype: Compared with germline, one end of the junction differs, possibly owing to a read error. The chain is built from TRBV3-1 and TRBJ2-3; 14 bases match TRBD2. CDR3 size: 17 residues. The germline CDR1 and CDR2 sequences are LGHDT and YNNKEL (reference sequence). CDR3 loop: CASGQGLAGAELDTQYF. Written as DNA, the CDR3 is TGTGCCAGCGGCCAGGGACTAGCGGGAGCGGAGCTGGATACGCAGTATTTT.

The CDR3 loop is CSVENTEAFF. CDR3 coding DNA: TGCAGCGTTGAAAACACTGAAGCTTTCTTT. The rearrangement links TRBV29-1 to TRBJ1-1; D is undetermined. CDR1 and CDR2 from the germline V gene are SQVTM and ANQGSEA. V was clipped by 2 bases and J by 2 bases, with 0 bases between them. The CDR3 runs to 10 residues.

The count of this clonotype is one. Given a much more abundant clone one base away, this may be a read error. The V and J genes are TRBV30 and TRBJ1-2, with no clear D. This CDR3 has 10 residues. Germline V gives CDR1 GTSNPN, CDR2 SVGIG (reference sequence). CDR3 residues: CAWNADGHTF. Written as DNA, the CDR3 is TGTGCCTGGAATGCAGATGGCCACACCTTC.

The sample holds a few counts of this clonotype. The chain recombines TRBV6-5 with TRBJ1-2; 10 bases are shared with TRBD1. The germline CDR1 and CDR2 sequences are MNHEY and SVGAGI. There are 14 residues in the CDR3. Losses at the gene ends were 7 bases for V and 8 bases for J; bases not matched to a gene: 10. The CDR3 DNA sequence: TGTGCCAGCACTTTGGACAGGGGGGAAGGAGGCTACACCTTC. This sequence encodes CASTLDRGEGGYTF.

There are many counts of this clonotype. The V and J genes are TRBV11-2 and TRBJ1-2; D is undetermined. Germline V CDR1 and CDR2: SGHAT, FQNNGV. Trimming removed 7 bases from V and 7 bases from J, with 19 bases in between. CDR3 length: 14 amino acids. In DNA, the CDR3 is TGTGCCAGCACCGATGGTGGTATAGGGTTTGGCTACACCTTC. Amino acid sequence: CASTDGGIGFGYTF.

The sample holds many counts of this clonotype. The chain recombines TRBV6-1 with TRBJ2-7, with 9 bases identical to TRBD2. CDR3 size: 16 residues. The junction had 17 bases not matched to a gene; V was cut back by 7 bases and J by 7 bases. Germline V gene data show CDR1 as MNHNS and CDR2 as SASEGT. The CDR3 DNA is TGTGCCAGCACCGCAAACCCGGGACTAGCCCCCCTAGAGCAGTACTTC. This codes for CASTANPGLAPLEQYF.

The table lists this clonotype with many counts. The CDR3 protein is CASSSGIGNEQYF. In DNA form, the CDR3 reads TGTGCCAGCAGCTCAGGGATTGGGAACGAGCAGTACTTC. The chain uses TRBV7-9 and TRBJ2-7, with D possibly being TRBD1 (5 bases). The V gene's germline CDR1 is SEHNR and CDR2 FQNEAQ (reference sequence). The CDR3 has 13 amino acids. V was clipped by 4 bases and J by 5 bases, with 12 bases between them.

This clonotype was counted a few times. The V call is TRBV6-2 or TRBV6-3, the J call TRBJ2-2; a possible D gene is TRBD1 (5 bases). Germline loops: CDR1 MNHEY, CDR2 SVGEGT. The CDR3 runs to 15 residues. With 7 bases removed from V and 4 bases from J, the gap between germline ends came to 16 bases. For the CDR3, the DNA is TGTGCCAGCAACCACGGTGGGGCCGGCACCGGGGAGCTGTTTTTT. Translating it yields CASNHGGAGTGELFF.

This chain uses TRBV29-1 with TRBJ2-2; perhaps TRBD1 as D (6 bases). Germline values: CDR1 SQVTM, CDR2 ANQGSEA. This CDR3 comprises 13 residues. V lost 1 base and J 3 bases, leaving 6 bases between the germline ends. CDR3: CSVEGTDTGELFF. The CDR3 DNA follows: TGCAGCGTTGAAGGGACAGACACCGGGGAGCTGTTTTTT.

For this clonotype: A single base separates this from a much larger clone, so it may be a read error. This chain uses TRBV7-8 with TRBJ2-7; possibly TRBD1 for D (5 bases). The CDR3 is 15 residues long. Germline V CDR1 and CDR2: SGHVS, FQNEAQ. The CDR3 region has the DNA TGTGCCAGAAGCTTAGGTTGGCAGGGCTCCTACGAGCAGTACTTC. Its translation: CARSLGWQGSYEQYF.

This clonotype has a handful of counts. V is TRBV5-1 and J is TRBJ1-2, with 8 bases identical to TRBD1. The trim removed 9 bases at V and 2 bases at J, leaving 12 bases unmatched. Germline V lookup: CDR1 SGHRS, CDR2 YFSETQ. The CDR3 totals 15 residues. CDR3 protein: CANRAGQVNNYGYTF. The DNA of the CDR3 is TGCGCCAACAGGGCGGGACAGGTGAACAACTATGGCTACACCTTC.

This clonotype has a handful of counts. The rearrangement joins TRBV4-1 to TRBJ2-1; 9 nucleotides agree with TRBD2. With V trimmed by 4 bases and J by 5 bases, 12 bases remained unmatched. Germline-derived CDR1 and CDR2 are MGHRA and YSYEKL. The CDR3 length is 17 residues. For the CDR3, the DNA is TGCGCCAGCAGCCGGGGGGTAGCGGGAGTTGGGAACAATGAGCAGTTCTTC. This gives the protein CASSRGVAGVGNNEQFF.

Many counts were recorded for this clonotype. The chain recombines TRBV5-1 with TRBJ2-1; D not certain. V shed 4 bases and J shed 6 bases, with 17 bases lying between them. This CDR3 region has 15 residues. Germline V gene sequence: CDR1 SGHRS, CDR2 YFSETQ. CDR3 coding DNA: TGCGCCAGCAGCAAGGGCCGTACAGCTACCAATGAGCAGTTCTTC. Protein sequence: CASSKGRTATNEQFF.

The table lists this clonotype with a few counts. The chain has TRBV5-1 and TRBJ2-5, with 9 bases matching TRBD1. The CDR3 has 16 amino acids. Trimming cost V 0 bases and J 1 base; bases outside gene matches: 4. The germline CDR1 and CDR2 sequences are SGHRS and YFSETQ. This CDR3 reads CASSLGQTGGQETQYF. The CDR3 nucleotides read TGCGCCAGCAGCTTGGGCCAGACAGGGGGCCAAGAGACCCAGTACTTC. Complete variable domain (other parts from reference TRBV5-1 and TRBJ2-5): KAGVTQTPRYLIKTRGQQVTLSCSPISGHRSVSWYQQTPGQGLQFLFEYFSETQRNKGNFPGRFSGRQFSNSRSEMNVSTLELGDSALYLCASSLGQTGGQETQYFGPGTRLLVL.

This clonotype was observed a handful of times. The chain is built from TRBV14 and TRBJ1-2; 8 bases are a match to TRBD1. This CDR3 region has 15 residues. Germline CDR1 and CDR2: SGHDN and FVKESK. J was trimmed by 7 bases and V by 0 bases; bases with no gene match: 7. CDR3 coding DNA: TGTGCCAGCAGCCAAGAATATCGCAGGGGGCCTGGCTACACCTTC. It yields the protein CASSQEYRRGPGYTF.